The clone carrying this T cell receptor beta chain was observed many times. This sample's TCRbeta library carried unique molecular identifier barcodes. TCRdb redid the calling of the PCR reads with MiXCR, one entry per CDR3 protein. This sample has hundreds of thousands of distinct CDR3 sequences; 9.5% to 13% occur once, and the top ten carry approximately 28%. This record comes from a study of T-cell reconstitution after alpha-beta-depleted transplantation in children. V lost 0 bases and J 2 bases, leaving 8 bases between the germline ends. The CDR3 has 13 amino acids. The germline V gene encodes CDR1 DFQATT and CDR2 SNEGSKA (reference sequence).

Sequences were derived from PBMCs, sampled before TCRalphabeta/CD19-depleted stem cell transplant. This TCR derives from a child less than two years old with acute myeloid leukemia, due to receive a stem cell transplant. The V gene is TRBV20-1, the J gene TRBJ2-7; D remains unclear. The CDR3 sequence is CSAREGRAYEQYF. Written as DNA, the CDR3 is TGCAGTGCTAGAGAGGGCAGAGCCTACGAGCAGTACTTC.